The present entry profiles one T cell receptor (beta chain) with its context. Antigen unknown. These data originate in a study of cytomegalovirus exposure and HLA in healthy donors. Looking at the study overall: The approximately 120 validation repertoires used the same platform as the approximately 700 first-cohort repertoires (as reported by a later analysis).

Study-wide results and caveats: Cytomegalovirus status was reportedly diagnosed by the classifier with high specificity and sensitivity. The study recorded 150 to 200 TCR beta chains that were cytomegalovirus-associated.

The length of the CDR3 is 17 residues. CDR1 LGHNA and CDR2 YNFKEQ come from the germline V gene. The J segment lost 4 bases and the V segment lost 0 bases, leaving 6 bases of the junction unmatched. Assay: immunoSEQ multiplex PCR; the TCRdb copy retains only in-frame clones and omits some. This sample has approximately 99,000 clones, with around 95% found just once. Donors were drawn from the approximately 110-subject validation cohort, separate from the roughly 700-subject first cohort. Sequenced material: PBMCs. The chain is built from TRBV4-2 and TRBJ2-6; 7 bases match TRBD1. The sequence was collected from a woman aged 18 to 35 in good health and CMV-seronegative. The CDR3 protein is CASSQDITGAGANVLTF. CDR3 bases: TGTGCCAGCAGCCAAGACATCACAGGGGCCGGGGCCAACGTCCTGACTTTC.